This T cell receptor (beta chain) is drawn from a study of PD-1 blockade in classical Hodgkin lymphoma. Notes on the study in general: Individuals who commenced nivolumab within less than 1 year of ASCT were excluded. There was a significant rise in CD4+ TCR diversity by C4D1, with no such rise for CD8+. Baseline diversity resembling that of newly diagnosed patients was seen in complete responders.

Clones were sequenced by immunoSEQ multiplex PCR, and TCRdb holds only the in-frame ones, with some missing. The sample carries about 24,000 clones, about 86% recorded once. To note about this clone: Its antigen is not known.

There are 11 residues in the CDR3. Germline V gene data show CDR1 as ENHRY and CDR2 as SYGVKD. Trimming cost V 3 bases and J 3 bases, with 2 bases left between them. Exposure to brentuximab vedotin varied, and each patient had relapsed following autologous stem cell transplantation. Classifying best responses yielded complete response, partial response or progressive disease. The sample consisted of peripheral blood mononuclear cells (PBMCs), taken before the second cycle of nivolumab. The rearrangement joins TRBV10-3 to TRBJ2-5; D remains unclear. The receptor was isolated from a human donor with classical Hodgkin lymphoma. The CDR3 sequence: CAISDEETQYF. CDR3 nucleotide sequence: TGTGCCATCAGTGACGAAGAGACCCAGTACTTC.